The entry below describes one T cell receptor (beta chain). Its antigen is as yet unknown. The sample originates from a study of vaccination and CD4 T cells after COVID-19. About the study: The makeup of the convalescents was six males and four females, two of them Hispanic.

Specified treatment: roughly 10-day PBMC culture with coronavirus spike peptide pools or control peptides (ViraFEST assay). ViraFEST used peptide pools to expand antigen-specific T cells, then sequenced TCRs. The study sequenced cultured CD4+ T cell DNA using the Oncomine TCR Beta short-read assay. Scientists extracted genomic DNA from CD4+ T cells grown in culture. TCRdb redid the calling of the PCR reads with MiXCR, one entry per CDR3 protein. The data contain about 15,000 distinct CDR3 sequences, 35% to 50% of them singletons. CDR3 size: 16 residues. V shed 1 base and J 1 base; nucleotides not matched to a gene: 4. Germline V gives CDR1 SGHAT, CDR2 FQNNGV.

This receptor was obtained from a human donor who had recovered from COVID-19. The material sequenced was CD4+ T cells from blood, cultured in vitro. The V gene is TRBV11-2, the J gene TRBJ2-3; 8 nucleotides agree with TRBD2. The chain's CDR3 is CASSLGASGRTDTQYF. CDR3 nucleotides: TGTGCCAGCAGCTTAGGGGCTAGCGGGCGCACAGATACGCAGTATTTT. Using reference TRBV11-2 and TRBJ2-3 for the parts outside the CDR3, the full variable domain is EAGVAQSPRYKIIEKRQSVAFWCNPISGHATLYWYQQILGQGPKLLIQFQNNGVVDDSQLPKDRFSAERLKGVDSTLKIQPAKLEDSAVYLCASSLGASGRTDTQYFGPGTRLTVL.